This is a list of T cell receptor beta chains from one sample in a study of cytomegalovirus exposure and HLA in healthy donors. The data were produced by immunoSEQ multiplex PCR, yet TCRdb's version contains in-frame clones alone and is incomplete. The sample has fewer than 100,000 clones. The sequencing input was PBMCs. The receptors here all came from a man aged 50 to 59 in good health and CMV-seronegative. The CDR3 runs from the conserved cysteine through the conserved F or W. Fields, in order: J gene, V gene, D gene, CDR3 protein, CDR3 DNA. D genes are given only for firm matches.

>TRBJ2-1|TRBV9|-
CASSVGGRSSYNEQFF
TGTGCCAGCAGCGTAGGCGGCAGAAGCTCCTACAATGAGCAGTTCTTC
>TRBJ2-1|TRBV7-2|-
CASSFQPGSYNEQFF
TGTGCCAGCAGCTTCCAGCCGGGCTCCTACAATGAGCAGTTCTTC
>TRBJ1-1|TRBV7-2|-
CASSLGSVNTEAFF
TGTGCCAGCAGCTTAGGCTCAGTGAACACTGAAGCTTTCTTT
>TRBJ2-7|TRBV4-3|-
CASSQTRPGFPYEQYF
TGCGCCAGCAGCCAAACCAGGCCGGGGTTTCCCTACGAGCAGTACTTC
>TRBJ2-7|TRBV4-2|-
CASSQEGREGLAYEQYF
TGTGCCAGCAGCCAAGAGGGTCGAGAGGGTCTAGCCTACGAGCAGTACTTC
>TRBJ1-5|TRBV30|-
CAWSGTANQPQHF
TGTGCCTGGAGTGGGACTGCCAATCAGCCCCAGCATTTT
>TRBJ1-6|TRBV7-8|TRBD1
CASSLGTGVWSPLHF
TGTGCCAGCAGCTTAGGGACAGGGGTTTGGTCACCCCTCCACTTT
>TRBJ2-1|TRBV7-9|TRBD2
CASSLLGLAGNEQFF
TGTGCCAGCAGCCTCCTGGGACTAGCGGGAAATGAGCAGTTCTTC
>TRBJ2-1|TRBV11-2|TRBD2
CASSLDARLAGYNEQFF
TGTGCCAGCAGCTTAGACGCTCGGCTAGCGGGCTACAATGAGCAGTTCTTC
>TRBJ2-5|TRBV5-1|TRBD2
CASSLTPASGVGETQYF
TGCGCCAGCAGCCTCACACCAGCTAGCGGGGTGGGAGAGACCCAGTACTTC
>TRBJ2-7|TRBV19|-
CASRPQGRYEQYF
TGTGCCAGTAGGCCACAGGGTCGCTACGAGCAGTACTTC
>TRBJ2-2|TRBV7-9|-
CASSLRPKDLGRITGELFF
TGTGCCAGCAGCTTAAGACCGAAAGACCTAGGCCGTATCACCGGGGAGCTGTTTTTT
>TRBJ2-1|TRBV27|TRBD1
CASSSQGGQGFNEQFF
TGTGCCAGCAGTTCCCAGGGGGGACAGGGATTCAATGAGCAGTTCTTC
>TRBJ2-7|TRBV19|TRBD1
CASSRGQFPYEQYF
TGTGCCAGTAGTAGGGGACAGTTTCCCTACGAGCAGTACTTC
>TRBJ2-3|TRBV5-8|TRBD1
CASSQNRGSTDTQYF
TGTGCCAGCAGTCAAAACAGGGGTAGCACAGATACGCAGTATTTT
>TRBJ1-4|TRBV5-1|-
CASSSTDGNEKLFF
TGCGCCAGCAGCAGCACAGATGGGAATGAAAAACTGTTTTTT
>TRBJ1-3|TRBV6-1|TRBD1
CAIPNQGAPGNTIYF
TGTGCCATTCCGAACCAGGGGGCGCCAGGAAACACCATATATTTT
>TRBJ2-1|TRBV4-3|-
CASSQVIGVNNEQFF
TGCGCCAGCAGCCAAGTTATCGGGGTCAACAATGAGCAGTTCTTC
>TRBJ1-1|TRBV7-2|-
CASSSGGGITEAFF
TGTGCCAGCAGCTCAGGCGGGGGTATCACTGAAGCTTTCTTT
>TRBJ2-6|TRBV28|-
CASSPYILGANVLTF
TGTGCCAGCAGTCCCTATATCCTTGGGGCCAACGTCCTGACTTTC
>TRBJ2-7|TRBV18|-
CASSPMSTDYEQYF
TGTGCCAGCTCACCAATGTCTACAGACTACGAGCAGTACTTC
>TRBJ2-3|TRBV19|TRBD1
CASRKLGQGGTDTQYF
TGTGCCAGTAGGAAACTGGGACAGGGCGGCACAGATACGCAGTATTTT
>TRBJ2-5|TRBV2|-
CATEPQNRGETQYF
TGTGCCACCGAACCTCAGAACCGCGGAGAGACCCAGTACTTC
>TRBJ2-7|TRBV7-9|-
CASSIGLLGYEQYF
TGTGCCAGCAGCATAGGACTCCTTGGGTACGAGCAGTACTTC
>TRBJ2-7|TRBV5-5|TRBD1
CASSFKGQDLSYEQYF
TGTGCCAGCAGTTTCAAAGGACAGGACCTCTCCTACGAGCAGTACTTC
>TRBJ1-1|TRBV4-3|-
CASSQQGRFEAFF
TGCGCCAGCAGCCAACAGGGGCGCTTTGAAGCTTTCTTT
>TRBJ2-3|TRBV27|-
CASSTHLGASTDTQYF
TGTGCCAGCAGTACCCACCTAGGGGCAAGCACAGATACGCAGTATTTT
>TRBJ1-5|TRBV6-1|TRBD1
CASSPGTALGSAQHF
TGTGCCAGCAGTCCCGGGACAGCACTTGGATCAGCCCAGCATTTT
>TRBJ1-5|TRBV27|TRBD1
CASSSVRGNNQPQHF
TGTGCCAGCAGTTCCGTCAGGGGGAACAATCAGCCCCAGCATTTT
>TRBJ2-3|TRBV18|-
CASSYGQGSSDTQYF
TGTGCCAGCTCGTACGGGCAGGGAAGTTCAGATACGCAGTATTTT
>TRBJ2-4|TRBV2|-
CASSFLAVQYF
TGTGCCAGTTCGTTTCTAGCCGTTCAGTACTTC
>TRBJ1-6|TRBV5-1|-
CASSYSDDSPLHF
TGCGCCAGCAGTTACTCTGATGATTCACCCCTCCACTTT
>TRBJ2-7|TRBV6-5|-
CASSSTSHSYEQYF
TGTGCCAGCAGTTCAACTAGTCACTCCTACGAGCAGTACTTC
>TRBJ2-7|TRBV5-8|TRBD1
CASSLGGTAGGSYEQYF
TGTGCCAGCAGCTTGGGGGGGACGGCAGGGGGAAGCTACGAGCAGTACTTC
>TRBJ2-5|TRBV5-4|-
CASSLIHEETQYF
TGTGCCAGCAGCTTGATACACGAAGAGACCCAGTACTTC
>TRBJ2-7|TRBV6-1|-
CASSEVGTPRNYEQYF
TGTGCCAGCAGTGAGGTGGGCACCCCCCGCAACTACGAGCAGTACTTC
>TRBJ1-5|TRBV21-1|-
CASSPTARDQPQHF
TGTGCCAGCAGCCCGACAGCCAGGGATCAGCCCCAGCATTTT
>TRBJ2-3|TRBV7-9|TRBD2
CASSRAGLAGGRFKDTQYF
TGTGCCAGCAGCCGGGCGGGACTAGCGGGGGGGCGTTTTAAAGATACGCAGTATTTT
>TRBJ2-7|TRBV5-1|TRBD1
CASSLYTGGLQYF
TGCGCCAGCAGCTTGTATACAGGGGGACTTCAGTACTTC
>TRBJ2-3|TRBV4-2|TRBD2
CASSPSLTSGGTQYF
TGTGCCAGCAGCCCTTCCTTAACTAGCGGGGGAACGCAGTATTTT
>TRBJ2-2|TRBV7-7|-
CASSLAVGGNGELFF
TGTGCTAGCAGCTTAGCGGTCGGGGGAAACGGGGAGCTGTTTTTT
>TRBJ1-4|TRBV7-8|TRBD1
CASSLRQGTNEKLFF
TGTGCCAGCAGCCTAAGACAGGGCACTAATGAAAAACTGTTTTTT
>TRBJ2-4|TRBV7-9|-
CASSDPSGEGNIQYF
TGTGCCAGCAGCGATCCCTCCGGGGAAGGAAACATTCAGTACTTC
>TRBJ2-7|TRBV6-5|TRBD1
CASSYSGQGSYEQYF
TGTGCCAGCAGTTACTCGGGACAGGGATCCTACGAGCAGTACTTC
>TRBJ1-6|TRBV4-3|TRBD1
CASSQDRTGVSSSPLHF
TGCGCCAGCAGCCAAGATCGGACAGGGGTTTCCAGTTCACCCCTCCACTTT
>TRBJ2-5|TRBV6-6|-
CASSYSSGEETQYF
TGTGCCAGCAGTTACTCTTCGGGGGAAGAGACCCAGTACTTC